What follows is one T cell receptor (beta chain) and its context. It lacks a known antigen. A clone one base away is much larger, so this may be a read error. The protocol used for the library was UMI-ligation and nested PCR. The ligated cDNA was amplified in four rounds of PCR with nested alpha and beta constant region primers together with the SP2 primer. For the blood and skin samples, TCR RNA was reverse transcribed with SuperScript IV using primers for the alpha and beta constant regions. T4 RNA ligase 1 was used to ligate an oligonucleotide containing the Illumina SP2 primer and a UMI to the 3' end of the cDNA. To prevent hairpin formation, the 12-nucleotide UMI was made up of two random hexamers with an eight-base spacer between them. From the second PCR onward, TCR alpha and beta chain libraries were processed separately, and dual indexing was applied for multiplexing. After pooling, the indexed libraries were analyzed by capillary electrophoresis and sequenced on either an Illumina MiSeq or NextSeq. PhiX DNA at about 4.5-8% was spiked into libraries to increase base diversity and improve cluster recognition. Under the source paper's analysis protocol: UMIs were extracted from read 2 by Demultiplexor and combined with the TCR sequence from read 1, and reads were split according to sample indices. V and J genes and V-J junctions were identified by Decombinator, which gave every TCR a five-part identifier that included V and J deletions. Collapsinator relied on UMIs to correct both sequencing errors and PCR amplification heterogeneity, producing a UMI-based abundance for each TCR. CDR3Translator turned identifiers into nucleotide sequence, translated that sequence into amino acids, and pulled out CDR3 regions based on terminal motifs. Error-corrected alpha and beta TCR counts from blood and skin were compared after normalization to input RNA amount. The public reads were run again by TCRdb, first through fastp at Q25 and then through MiXCR, and only productive beta chains were kept. One record per CDR3 amino acid sequence lists the most common genes and DNA. The V and J calls follow TCRdb's processing rather than the paper's. Across this sample there are around 37,000 distinct CDR3 sequences, with around 10% seen only once. The top ten clones comprise approximately 4.1% of the sample.

Interpreted using the paper, the treatment or condition label stands for: skin biopsy from PPD injection site in Mantoux-positive individual. Using 3' ligation of a UMI-containing oligonucleotide to TCR cDNA, the study laid out a robust and sensitive protocol to amplify, sequence and analyze TCRs. In individuals with a positive Mantoux test, tuberculin skin test biopsies were taken from sites that had been injected with PPD. Total RNA was used without cell sorting and was treated with RQ1 DNase before reverse transcription, with a target input of about 1 to 1,100 ng. To check how robust the pipeline was in samples where T cells make up a minority population, libraries were built from skin biopsies and whole blood. The CDR3 numbers 14 residues from cysteine through phenylalanine. The retained sequence is limited to the CDR3, 42 bases, with the frame set at the first base. CDR1 and CDR2 were assigned from the germline V gene as SGHRS and YFSETQ. Cut back by 4 bases and 4 bases, the V and J ends lie 13 bases apart.

This specimen belongs to a study of naive and memory T cell subsets listed by TCRdb under 2017. Turning to the overall study: According to the figure summarizing the samples, there were 10 blood donors, 7 tuberculin skin test biopsies and 3 saline control biopsies. As previously described, skin biopsies were taken from tuberculin skin test sites or from saline-injected control sites and processed for RNA extraction. PCR2 was typically a SYBR Green qPCR stopped at a set threshold; low-input samples could instead use end-point PCR (approximately 6 cycles).

What the study reported, not specific to this receptor: Skin biopsy collection and RNA processing details were not given in the paper but referenced to earlier studies. TCR sequences were reportedly obtained from both types of skin biopsy, with many more TCRs found at tuberculin skin test sites. The larger number of TCRs at tuberculin skin test sites was interpreted as T cell infiltration of a delayed type IV hypersensitivity reaction. The RNA-based method was acknowledged as potentially sensitive to TCR transcript changes with T cell activation and differentiation.

This specimen consisted of skin, obtained from a tuberculin skin test site. The V and J genes are TRBV5-1 and TRBJ2-3; the D segment cannot be called with confidence. This receptor was obtained from an adult in good health. CDR3 region: CASSARPGPDTQYF. The DNA reads as follows: TGCGCCAGCAGCGCCAGACCAGGCCCAGATACGCAGTATTTT.